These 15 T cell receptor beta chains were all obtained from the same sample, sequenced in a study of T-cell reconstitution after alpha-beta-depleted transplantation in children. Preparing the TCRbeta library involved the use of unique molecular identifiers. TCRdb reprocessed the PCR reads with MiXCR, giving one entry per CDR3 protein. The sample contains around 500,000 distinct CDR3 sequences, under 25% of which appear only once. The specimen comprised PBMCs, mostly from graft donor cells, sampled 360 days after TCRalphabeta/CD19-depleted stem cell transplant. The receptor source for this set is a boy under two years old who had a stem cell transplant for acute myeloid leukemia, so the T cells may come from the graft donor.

CDR3 protein: CASSLGGGGATDTQYF. CDR3 nucleotides: TGTGCCAGCAGTTTAGGCGGCGGGGGGGCCACAGATACGCAGTATTTT. The chain recombines TRBV12-3 or TRBV12-4 with TRBJ2-3; TRBD2 aligns across 9 bases. This CDR3 contains 16 residues. Trimming removed 1 base from V and 2 bases from J; junction bases left unmatched: 4.

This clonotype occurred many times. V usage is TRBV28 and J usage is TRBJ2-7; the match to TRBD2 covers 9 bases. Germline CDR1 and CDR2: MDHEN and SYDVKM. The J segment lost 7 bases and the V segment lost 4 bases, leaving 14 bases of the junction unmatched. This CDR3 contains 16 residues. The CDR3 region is CASSSTVQRGVGEQYV. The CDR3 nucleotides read TGTGCCAGCAGTTCCACCGTTCAGCGGGGGGTCGGGGAGCAGTACGTC.

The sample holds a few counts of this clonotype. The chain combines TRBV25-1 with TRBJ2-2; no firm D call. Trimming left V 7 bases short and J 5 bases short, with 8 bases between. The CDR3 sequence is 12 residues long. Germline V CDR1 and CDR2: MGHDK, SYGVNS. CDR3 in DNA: TGTGCCAGCAAGGTTAGGACCGGGGAGCTGTTTTTT. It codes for CASKVRTGELFF.

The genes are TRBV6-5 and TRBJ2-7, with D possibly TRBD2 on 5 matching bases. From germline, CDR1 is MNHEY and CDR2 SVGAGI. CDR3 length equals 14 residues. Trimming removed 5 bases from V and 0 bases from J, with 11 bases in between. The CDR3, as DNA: TGTGCCAGCAGTACTGGACTGTTCTCCTACGAGCAGTACGTC. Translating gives CASSTGLFSYEQYV.

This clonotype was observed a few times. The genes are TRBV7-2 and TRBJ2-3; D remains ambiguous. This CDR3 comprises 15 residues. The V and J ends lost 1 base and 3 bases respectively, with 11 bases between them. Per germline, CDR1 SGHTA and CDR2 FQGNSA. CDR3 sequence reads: CASSLGPGRTDTQYF. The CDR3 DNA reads TGTGCCAGCAGCTTAGGGCCGGGCAGGACAGATACGCAGTATTTT.

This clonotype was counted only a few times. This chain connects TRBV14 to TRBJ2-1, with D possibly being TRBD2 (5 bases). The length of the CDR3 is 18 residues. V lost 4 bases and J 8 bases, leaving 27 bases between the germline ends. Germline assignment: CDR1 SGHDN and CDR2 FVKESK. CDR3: CASSPIGRLSSRGHEQFF. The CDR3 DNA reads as TGTGCCAGCAGCCCTATAGGACGTTTGTCTAGCCGGGGTCATGAGCAGTTCTTC.

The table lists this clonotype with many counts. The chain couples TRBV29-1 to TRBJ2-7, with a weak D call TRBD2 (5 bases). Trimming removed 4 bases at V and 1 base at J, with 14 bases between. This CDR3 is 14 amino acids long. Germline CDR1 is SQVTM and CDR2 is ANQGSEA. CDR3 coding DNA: TGCAGCGTTGCCGGCGACTACACTTCCTACGAGCAGTACTTC. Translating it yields CSVAGDYTSYEQYF.

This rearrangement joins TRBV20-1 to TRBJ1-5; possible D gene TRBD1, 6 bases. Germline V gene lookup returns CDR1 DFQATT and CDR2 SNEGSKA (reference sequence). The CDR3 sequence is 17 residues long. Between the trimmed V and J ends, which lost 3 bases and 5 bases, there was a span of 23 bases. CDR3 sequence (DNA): TGCAGTGCTAGTCCCCCCCCCCGACAGGCCCTTTATCAGCCCCAGCATTTT. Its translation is CSASPPPRQALYQPQHF.

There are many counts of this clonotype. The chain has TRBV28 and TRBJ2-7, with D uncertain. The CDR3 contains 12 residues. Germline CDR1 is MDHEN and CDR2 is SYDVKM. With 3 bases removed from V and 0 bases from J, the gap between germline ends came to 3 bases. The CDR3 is CASSFPSYEQYF. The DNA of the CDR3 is TGTGCCAGCAGTTTTCCCTCCTACGAGCAGTACTTC.

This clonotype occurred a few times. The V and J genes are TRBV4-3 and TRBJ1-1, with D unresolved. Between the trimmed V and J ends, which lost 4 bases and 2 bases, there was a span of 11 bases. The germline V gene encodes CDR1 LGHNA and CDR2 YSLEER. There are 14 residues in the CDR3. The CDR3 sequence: CASSLRPDNTEAFF. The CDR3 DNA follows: TGCGCCAGCAGCCTCCGACCAGATAACACTGAAGCTTTCTTT.

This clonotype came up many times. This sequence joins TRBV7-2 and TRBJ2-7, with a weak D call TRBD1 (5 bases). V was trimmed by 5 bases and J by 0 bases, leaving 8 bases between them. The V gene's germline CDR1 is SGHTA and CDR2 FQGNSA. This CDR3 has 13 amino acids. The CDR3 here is CASSRQSSYEQYV. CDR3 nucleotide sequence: TGTGCCAGCAGCCGACAGAGCTCCTACGAGCAGTACGTC.

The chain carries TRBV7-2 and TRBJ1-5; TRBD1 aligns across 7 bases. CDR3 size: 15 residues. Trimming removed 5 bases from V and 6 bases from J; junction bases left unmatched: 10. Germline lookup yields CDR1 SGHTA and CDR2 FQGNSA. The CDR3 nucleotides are TGTGCCAGCAGCCTCACGGACAGGCTGTCTCAGCCCCAGCATTTT. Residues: CASSLTDRLSQPQHF.

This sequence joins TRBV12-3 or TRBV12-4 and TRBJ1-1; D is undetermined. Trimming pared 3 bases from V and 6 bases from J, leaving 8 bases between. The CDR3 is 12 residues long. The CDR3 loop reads CASSFGRSEAFF. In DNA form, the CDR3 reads TGTGCCAGCAGTTTCGGCCGGTCTGAAGCTTTCTTT.

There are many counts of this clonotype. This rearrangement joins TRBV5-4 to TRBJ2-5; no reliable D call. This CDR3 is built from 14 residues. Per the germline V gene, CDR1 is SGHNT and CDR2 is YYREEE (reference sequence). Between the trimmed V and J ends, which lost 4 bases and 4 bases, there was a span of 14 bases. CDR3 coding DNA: TGTGCCAGCAGCACCTGGACCTCCGGAGAGACCCAGTACTTC. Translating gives CASSTWTSGETQYF.

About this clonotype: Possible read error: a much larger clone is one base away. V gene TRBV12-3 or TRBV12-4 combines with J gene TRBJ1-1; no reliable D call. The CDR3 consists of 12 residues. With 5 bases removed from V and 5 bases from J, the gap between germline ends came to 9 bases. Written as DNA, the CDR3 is TGTGCCAGCAGTCCTCCGGGGACTGAAGCTTTCTTT. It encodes CASSPPGTEAFF.